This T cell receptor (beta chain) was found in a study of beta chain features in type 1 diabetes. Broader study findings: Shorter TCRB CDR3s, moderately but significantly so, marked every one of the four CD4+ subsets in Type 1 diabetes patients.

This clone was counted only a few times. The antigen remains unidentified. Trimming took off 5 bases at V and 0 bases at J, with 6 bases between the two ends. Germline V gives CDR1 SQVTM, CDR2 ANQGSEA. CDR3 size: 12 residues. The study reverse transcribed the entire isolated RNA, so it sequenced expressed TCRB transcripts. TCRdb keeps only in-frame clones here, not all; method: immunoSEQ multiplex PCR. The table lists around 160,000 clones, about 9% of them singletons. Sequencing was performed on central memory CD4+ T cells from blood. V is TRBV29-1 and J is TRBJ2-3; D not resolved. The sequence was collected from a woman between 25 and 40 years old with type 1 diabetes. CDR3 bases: TGCAGCGTTAGCACTAGCACAGATACGCAGTATTTT. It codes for CSVSTSTDTQYF.